This TCR beta chain was recorded in a study of T-cell reconstitution after alpha-beta-depleted transplantation in children. General observations from the study: In some patients, recipient T cells and intrathymic progenitors surviving conditioning explained high day-60 diversity. T cells produced anew were the main source of T-cell counts and diversity one year after transplant. In patients about two months after transplant, alpha-beta T cells reportedly arose from several hundred expanded graft clones.

Using unique molecular identifiers, the investigators prepared the TCRbeta library. TCRdb recomputed calls from the PCR reads with MiXCR, one row per CDR3 protein. The sample lists approximately 290,000 distinct CDR3 sequences; more than 9% were seen once. Between the trimmed V and J ends, which lost 4 bases and 11 bases, there was a span of 6 bases. The CDR3 covers 11 residues. Germline V gene data show CDR1 as MNHNS and CDR2 as SASEGT. This clonotype appeared many times. The target antigen is unknown. The sequence was obtained from a male patient aged 2-9 years who had a stem cell transplant for chronic granulomatous disease, so the T cells may come from the graft donor. The rearrangement links TRBV6-1 to TRBJ1-6, with D hard to call. Sequencing was performed on peripheral blood, taken 180 days after TCRalphabeta/CD19-depleted stem cell transplant. The CDR3 sequence is CASSVGTPLHF. The CDR3 DNA is TGTGCCAGCAGTGTGGGGACACCCCTCCACTTT.